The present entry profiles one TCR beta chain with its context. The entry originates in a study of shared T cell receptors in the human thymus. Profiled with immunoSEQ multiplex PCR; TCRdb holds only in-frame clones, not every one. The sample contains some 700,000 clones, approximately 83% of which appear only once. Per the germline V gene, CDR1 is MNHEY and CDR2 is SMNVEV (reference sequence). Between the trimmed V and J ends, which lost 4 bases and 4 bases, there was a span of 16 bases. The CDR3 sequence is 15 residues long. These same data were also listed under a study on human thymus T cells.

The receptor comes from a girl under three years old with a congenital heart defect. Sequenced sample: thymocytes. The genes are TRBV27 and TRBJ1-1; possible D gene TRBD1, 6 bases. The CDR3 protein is CASSSVGGDGTEAFF. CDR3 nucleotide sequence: TGTGCCAGCAGTTCGGTAGGGGGAGATGGCACTGAAGCTTTCTTT.